This TCR beta chain was recorded in a study of cytomegalovirus exposure and HLA in healthy donors. A multiplex PCR was run with 60 Vbeta primers and 13 Jbeta primers. The repertoire was sequenced with immunoSEQ multiplex PCR; TCRdb's copy has only in-frame clones and lacks some. The sample has about 210,000 clones; roughly 80% are singletons. Trimming removed 1 base from V and 0 bases from J, with 7 bases in between. The germline V gene encodes CDR1 SGHTS and CDR2 YDEGEE. The CDR3 has 14 residues. The gene calls are TRBV5-8 and TRBJ1-2; D remains unclear. Sequences were obtained from PBMCs. This clonotype originated in a man aged 35 to 55 in good health and CMV-seropositive. In DNA form, the CDR3 reads TGTGCCAGCAGCTTGCGACATCCTAACTATGGCTACACCTTC. This sequence encodes CASSLRHPNYGYTF.